The 10 T cell receptor beta chains below come from one sample, sequenced in a study of CD8 T cells in ankylosing spondylitis. The study's findings and limits: What appeared characteristic of ankylosing spondylitis blood was a TCR beta motif of several highly homologous variants.

TCRdb processed the 5' RACE reads anew with MiXCR; each CDR3 protein has one entry. The sample records fewer than 650,000 distinct CDR3 sequences, roughly 12% being singletons. No antigen has been identified for these receptors. Sequenced input: blood, either unsorted or a sorted T cell fraction (not recorded which). The receptors shown here come from a male donor with ankylosing spondylitis.

This clonotype was observed a few times. The V and J genes are TRBV20-1 and TRBJ2-1, with a possible D match to TRBD2 (6 bases). Deletions cut 1 base from V and 9 bases from J, with 22 bases between. CDR1 and CDR2 (germline): DFQATT, SNEGSKA (reference sequence). This CDR3 region has 16 residues. The CDR3 DNA is TGCAGTGCTAGAGGGGGGGTAGTGGGACCTCGGGCTGAGCAGTTCTTC. Protein sequence: CSARGGVVGPRAEQFF.

The chain combines TRBV3-1 with TRBJ2-2; TRBD1 aligns across 8 bases. The junction had 11 bases not matched to a gene; V was cut back by 5 bases and J by 6 bases. Per germline, CDR1 LGHDT and CDR2 YNNKEL (reference sequence). The CDR3 consists of 16 residues. CDR3 in DNA: TGTGCCAGCAGCTATCGGCCAGGGGGCATATCCGGGGAGCTGTTTTTT. This translates into CASSYRPGGISGELFF.

V and J are TRBV5-1 and TRBJ2-7; TRBD1 matches 9 bases. CDR3 length equals 16 residues. V was pared by 0 bases and J by 0 bases, with 4 bases of the junction left unmatched. Germline-derived CDR1 and CDR2 are SGHRS and YFSETQ. The CDR3 loop is CASSLDGTGYSYEQYF. CDR3 bases: TGCGCCAGCAGCTTGGACGGGACAGGGTACTCCTACGAGCAGTACTTC.

This clonotype was observed a few times. Here the CDR3 DNA reads TGCAGTGCTAGAGTACCCGCGAACACCGGGGAGCTGTTTTTT. This encodes CSARVPANTGELFF. This rearrangement joins TRBV20-1 to TRBJ2-2, with unresolved D. The germline V gene has CDR1 DFQATT and CDR2 SNEGSKA (reference sequence). The CDR3 spans 14 residues. V was shortened by 1 base and J by 0 bases, with 6 bases between the two germline ends.

This clonotype has just a few counts. The chain combines TRBV20-1 with TRBJ1-2, with 8 positions matching TRBD1. From germline, CDR1 is DFQATT and CDR2 SNEGSKA (reference sequence). This CDR3 has 13 amino acids. The V and J ends lost 4 bases and 3 bases, in that order; junction bases with no gene match: 4. The CDR3 nucleotides read TGCAGTGCTATTAACAGGGGGTACTATGGCTACACCTTC. Amino acid sequence: CSAINRGYYGYTF.

This clonotype turned up a few times. V and J are TRBV11-1 and TRBJ2-1, with TRBD2 matching 10 bases. The CDR3 runs to 20 residues. Per the germline V gene, CDR1 is SGHAT and CDR2 is FQDESV (reference sequence). The V and J ends lost 3 bases and 2 bases, in that order; junction bases with no gene match: 16. CDR3 sequence reads: CASSLMSGLAEQIAYNEQFF. As DNA, the CDR3 is TGTGCCAGCAGCTTGATGAGTGGACTAGCGGAACAAATAGCCTACAATGAGCAGTTCTTC.

The rearrangement uses TRBV20-1 and TRBJ2-1, with 11 bases that match TRBD2. V shed 3 bases and J 3 bases; nucleotides not matched to a gene: 10. CDR1 and CDR2 (germline): DFQATT, SNEGSKA (reference sequence). The CDR3 contains 17 residues. Written as DNA, the CDR3 is TGCAGTGCTAGTTTTAGCGGGAGGGCCGAGAGCTACAATGAGCAGTTCTTC. It yields the protein CSASFSGRAESYNEQFF.

V and J are TRBV6-1 and TRBJ2-7; D assignment may be TRBD1 or TRBD2 (5 bases each). The CDR3 has 13 residues. The V end was cut by 6 bases, the J end by 2 bases, with 11 bases between. The V gene's germline CDR1 is MNHNS and CDR2 SASEGT. The CDR3 sequence is CASSRDDPYEQYF. DNA for the CDR3: TGTGCCAGCAGCCGGGACGACCCCTACGAGCAGTACTTC.

The chain uses TRBV7-9 and TRBJ2-3, with D unresolved. CDR3 size: 14 residues. Trimming removed 5 bases at V and 5 bases at J, with 14 bases between. Germline values: CDR1 SEHNR, CDR2 FQNEAQ (reference sequence). The CDR3 protein is CASSPLRVGDTQYF. In DNA form, the CDR3 reads TGTGCCAGCAGCCCCCTTAGGGTTGGAGATACGCAGTATTTT. The full variable domain, its missing parts supplied by reference TRBV7-9 and TRBJ2-3, is DTGVSQNPRHKITKRGQNVTFRCDPISEHNRLYWYRQTLGQGPEFLTYFQNEAQLEKSRLLSDRFSAERPKGSFSTLEIQRTEQGDSAMYLCASSPLRVGDTQYFGPGTRLTVL.

This clonotype occurred a few times. The rearrangement links TRBV12-3 or TRBV12-4 to TRBJ1-1; TRBD1 matches 8 bases. CDR3 length: 14 residues. Germline trimming cut 7 bases from V and 6 bases from J; bases unmatched to any gene: 10. CDR3 DNA sequence: TGTGCCAGCACCCCCCTGCAGGGGGCGGCTGAAGCTTTCTTT. Protein: CASTPLQGAAEAFF.